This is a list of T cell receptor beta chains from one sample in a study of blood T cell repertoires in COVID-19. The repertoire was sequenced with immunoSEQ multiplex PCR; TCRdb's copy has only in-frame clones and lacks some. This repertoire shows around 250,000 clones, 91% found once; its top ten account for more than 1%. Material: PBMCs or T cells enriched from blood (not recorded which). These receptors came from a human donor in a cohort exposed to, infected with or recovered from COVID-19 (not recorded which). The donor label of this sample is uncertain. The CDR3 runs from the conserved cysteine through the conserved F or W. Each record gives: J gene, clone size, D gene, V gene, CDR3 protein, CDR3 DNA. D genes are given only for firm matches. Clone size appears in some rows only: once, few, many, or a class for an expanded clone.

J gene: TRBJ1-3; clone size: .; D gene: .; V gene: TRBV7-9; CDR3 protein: CASRIGVSGNTIYF; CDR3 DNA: TGTGCCAGCAGAATAGGGGTGTCTGGAAACACCATATATTTT
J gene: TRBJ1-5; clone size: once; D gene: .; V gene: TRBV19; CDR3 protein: CASSPPLAGIGNQPQHF; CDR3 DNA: TGTGCCAGTTCCCCCCCCCTCGCAGGTATCGGAAATCAGCCCCAGCATTTT
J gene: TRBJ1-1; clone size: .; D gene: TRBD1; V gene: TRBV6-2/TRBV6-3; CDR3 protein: CASSPSQGKLNTEAFF; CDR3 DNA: TGTGCCAGCAGCCCGTCACAGGGGAAGCTGAACACTGAAGCTTTCTTT
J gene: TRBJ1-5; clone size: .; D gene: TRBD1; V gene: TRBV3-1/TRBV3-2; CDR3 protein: CASSQDTGGNNQPQHF; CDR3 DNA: TGTGCCAGCAGCCAAGATACAGGGGGAAACAATCAGCCCCAGCATTTT
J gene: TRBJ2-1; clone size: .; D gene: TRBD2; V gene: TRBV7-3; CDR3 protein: CASSSLAGVLNEQFF; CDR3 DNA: TGTGCCAGCAGCTCGTTAGCGGGGGTTCTCAATGAGCAGTTCTTC
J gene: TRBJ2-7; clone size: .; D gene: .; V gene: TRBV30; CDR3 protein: CAWNVKTGQYF; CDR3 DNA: TGTGCCTGGAACGTTAAGACAGGACAGTACTTC
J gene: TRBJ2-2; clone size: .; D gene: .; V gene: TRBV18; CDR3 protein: CASSPTRQSTGELFF; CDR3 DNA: TGTGCCAGCTCACCCACCCGACAATCCACCGGGGAGCTGTTTTTT
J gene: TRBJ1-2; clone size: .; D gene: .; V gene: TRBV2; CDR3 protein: CASSEQRGMGYTF; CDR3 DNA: TGTGCCAGCAGTGAACAGCGGGGAATGGGCTACACCTTC
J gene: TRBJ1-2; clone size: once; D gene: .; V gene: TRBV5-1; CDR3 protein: CASRLRTANYGYTF; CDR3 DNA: TGCGCCAGCAGACTCAGGACAGCTAACTATGGCTACACCTTC
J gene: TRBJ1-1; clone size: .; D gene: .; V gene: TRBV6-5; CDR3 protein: CASSPLRVETEAFF; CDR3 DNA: TGTGCCAGCAGTCCACTCAGGGTTGAGACTGAAGCTTTCTTT
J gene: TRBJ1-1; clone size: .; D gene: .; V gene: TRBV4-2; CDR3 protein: CASSPLSSPEAFF; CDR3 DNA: TGTGCCAGCAGCCCCTTATCGTCCCCTGAAGCTTTCTTT
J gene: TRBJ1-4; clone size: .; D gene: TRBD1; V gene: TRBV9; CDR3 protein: CASSPPRGRGPEKLFF; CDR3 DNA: TGTGCCAGCAGCCCCCCAAGAGGAAGGGGGCCTGAAAAACTGTTTTTT
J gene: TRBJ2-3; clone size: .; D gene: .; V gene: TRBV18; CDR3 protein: CASSPKGGDTDTQYF; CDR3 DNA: TGTGCCAGCTCACCAAAGGGGGGGGATACAGATACGCAGTATTTT
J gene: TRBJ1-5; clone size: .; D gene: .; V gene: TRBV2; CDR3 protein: CASSEGLDSGNQPQHF; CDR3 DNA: TGTGCCAGCAGTGAGGGATTGGACAGCGGCAATCAGCCCCAGCATTTT